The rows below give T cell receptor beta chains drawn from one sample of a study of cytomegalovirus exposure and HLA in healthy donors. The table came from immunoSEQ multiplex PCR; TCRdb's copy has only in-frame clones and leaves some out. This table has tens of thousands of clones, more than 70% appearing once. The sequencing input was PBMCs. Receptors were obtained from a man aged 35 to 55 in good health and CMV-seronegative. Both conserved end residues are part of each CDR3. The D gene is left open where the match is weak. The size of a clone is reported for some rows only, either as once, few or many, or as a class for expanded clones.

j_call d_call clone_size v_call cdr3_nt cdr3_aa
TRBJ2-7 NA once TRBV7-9 TGTGCCAGCAGCCCCACTCGCCAGGGGAGCTCCTACGAGCAGTACTTC CASSPTRQGSSYEQYF
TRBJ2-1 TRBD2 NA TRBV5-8 TGTGCCAGCAGCTTCCCCGGGACTAGCGGGGTGAAGGAGCAGTTCTTC CASSFPGTSGVKEQFF
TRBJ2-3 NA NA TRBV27 TGTGCCAGCAGTTTACGACCCGAGGTGCGCACAGATACGCAGTATTTT CASSLRPEVRTDTQYF
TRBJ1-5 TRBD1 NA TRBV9 TGTGCCAGCAGCCCTTGGGGACAGGGAAATCAGCCCCAGCATTTT CASSPWGQGNQPQHF
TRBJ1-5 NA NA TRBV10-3 TGTGCCATCAGTGCGGCCGGGGGGAGCAATCAGCCCCAGCATTTT CAISAAGGSNQPQHF
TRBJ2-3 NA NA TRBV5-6 TGTGCCAGCAGCCCCGAAGAACCACAGGCCCGCACAGATACGCAGTATTTT CASSPEEPQARTDTQYF
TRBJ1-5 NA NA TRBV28 TGTGCCATCCGACACGGAGGGGCACGCAATCAGCCCCAGCATTTT CAIRHGGARNQPQHF
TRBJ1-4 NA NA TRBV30 TGTGCCTGGAGTGTACGGGGGGCGTCGGATGAAAAACTGTTTTTT CAWSVRGASDEKLFF
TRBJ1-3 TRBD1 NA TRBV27 TGTGCCAGCAGCTCACGGACAGGGGGCTCAGGAAACACCATATATTTT CASSSRTGGSGNTIYF
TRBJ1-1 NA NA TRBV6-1 TGTGCCAGCAGTGAGTACAGGGACACTGAAGCTTTCTTT CASSEYRDTEAFF
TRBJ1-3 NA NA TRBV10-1 TGCGCCAGCAGTGAGATCCGGGACTCTGGAAACACCATATATTTT CASSEIRDSGNTIYF
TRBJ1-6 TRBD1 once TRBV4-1 TGCGCCAGCAGCCGAACGGACAGGGGTAATTCACCCCTCCACTTT CASSRTDRGNSPLHF
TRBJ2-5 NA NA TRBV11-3 TGTGCCAGCCATCGGTCGGGACAACAAGAGACCCAGTACTTC CASHRSGQQETQYF
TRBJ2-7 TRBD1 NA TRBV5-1 TGCGCCAGCAGACGAGGGACAGGTGAAAAGGGGTACTTC CASRRGTGEKGYF
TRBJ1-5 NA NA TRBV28 TGTGCCAGCAGTCCCGGACTGTTCAATCAGCCCCAGCATTTT CASSPGLFNQPQHF
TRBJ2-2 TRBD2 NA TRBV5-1 TGCGCCAGCAGCTTAGCGGGAGAGGCCGGGGAGCTGTTTTTT CASSLAGEAGELFF
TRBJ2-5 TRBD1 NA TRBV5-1 TGCGCCAGCAGCGGAGGAACAGGGGGCGCAGTGGAGACCCAGTACTTC CASSGGTGGAVETQYF
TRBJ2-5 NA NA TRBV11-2 TGTGCCAGCAGCCACATGGAAGAGACCCAGTACTTC CASSHMEETQYF
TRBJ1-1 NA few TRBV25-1 TGTGCCAGCAGTAACGCCGGGGAAGGGACTGAAGCTTTCTTT CASSNAGEGTEAFF
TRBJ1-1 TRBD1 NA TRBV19 TGTGCCAGTACCAACCAGGGGATCCTGGACAGGGGTTCTTCGAGCACTGAAGCTTTCTTT CASTNQGILDRGSSSTEAFF
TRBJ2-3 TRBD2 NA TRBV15 TGTGCCACCACCAGAGGGGGACTAGCGGGAGTCCTCGGCACAGATACGCAGTATTTT CATTRGGLAGVLGTDTQYF
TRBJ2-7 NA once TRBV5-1 TGCGCCAGCAGCTTCCACAGGTCCGAAGGTTCCTACGAGCAGTACTTC CASSFHRSEGSYEQYF
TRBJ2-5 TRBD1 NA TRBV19 TGTGCCAGTGCCAATTCCGGGACAGGGGGCCGAGAGACCCAGTACTTC CASANSGTGGRETQYF
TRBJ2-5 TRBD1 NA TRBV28 TGTGCCAGCACGACAGGGTCAGAGACCCAGTACTTC CASTTGSETQYF
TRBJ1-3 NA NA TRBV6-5 TGTGCCAGCAGTTACGGGAGGGGATCCGGAAACACCATATATTTT CASSYGRGSGNTIYF
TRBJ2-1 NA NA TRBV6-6 TGTGCCACCGCCGAAGCTAGCGTCTACAATGAGCAGTTCTTC CATAEASVYNEQFF
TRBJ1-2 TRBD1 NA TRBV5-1 TGCGCCAGCAGATTCCGGGACAGTTCCTATGGCTACACCTTC CASRFRDSSYGYTF
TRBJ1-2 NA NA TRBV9 TGTGCCAGCAGCCCCCGGGCAGGGGAAGCCCGGGGCTACACCTTC CASSPRAGEARGYTF
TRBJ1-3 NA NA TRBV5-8 TGTGCCAGCAGCTTGTTCGGGGGGTCGAGCTCTGGAAACACCATATATTTT CASSLFGGSSSGNTIYF
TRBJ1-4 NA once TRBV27 TGTGCCAGCAGTTTTCAGCGAGTAACTAATGAAAAACTGTTTTTT CASSFQRVTNEKLFF
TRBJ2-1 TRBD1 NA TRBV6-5 TGTGCCAGCAGTTCCCGGGACAGGGGCACGAATGAGCAGTTCTTC CASSSRDRGTNEQFF
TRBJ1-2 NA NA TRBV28 TGTGCCAGCAGTTTCTACTATGGCTACACCTTC CASSFYYGYTF
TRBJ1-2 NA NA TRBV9 TGTGCCAGCCATAACAGGGTTGGCTACACCTTC CASHNRVGYTF
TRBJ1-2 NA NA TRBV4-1 TGCGCCAGTAGAACCCGCTATGGCTACACCTTC CASRTRYGYTF
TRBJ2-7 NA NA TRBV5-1 TGCGCCAGCAGCTTGGGCCATGGAGGCTACGAGCAGTACTTC CASSLGHGGYEQYF
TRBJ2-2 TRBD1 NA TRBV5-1 TGCGCCAGCAGCCTGGGACAGGGTACGGTCAACACCGGGGAGCTGTTTTTT CASSLGQGTVNTGELFF
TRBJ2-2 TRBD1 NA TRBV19 TGTGCCAGTAGTACCACAGGGGATCAGAGGTACACCGGGGAGCTGTTTTTT CASSTTGDQRYTGELFF
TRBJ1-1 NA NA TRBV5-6 TGTGCCAGCAGCCCCCGCGGGCGCACTGAAGCTTTCTTT CASSPRGRTEAFF
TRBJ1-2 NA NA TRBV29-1 TGCAGCGTTGGAGTCGGAGCTAACTATGGCTACACCTTC CSVGVGANYGYTF
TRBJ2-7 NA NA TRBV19 TGTGCCAGTAGTATTAGTCAGGGCGTCTACGAGCAGTACTTC CASSISQGVYEQYF
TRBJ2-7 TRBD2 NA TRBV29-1 TGCAGCGTTGCTGCGGGGGATTACCTTCACTTC CSVAAGDYLHF
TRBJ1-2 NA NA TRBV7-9 TGTGCCAGCAGCTTAGTGCAGGGAAGGGACTATGGCTACACCTTC CASSLVQGRDYGYTF
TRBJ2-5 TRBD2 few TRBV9 TGTGCCAGCAGCTTCGGGGGGGGTTTCGAGACCCAGTACTTC CASSFGGGFETQYF
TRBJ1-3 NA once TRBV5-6 TGTGCCAGCAACTGGGGGGGGTCTGGAAACACCATATATTTT CASNWGGSGNTIYF
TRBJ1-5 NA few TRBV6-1 TGTGCCAGCAGTGACAGGGAGGGTTGGAATCAGCCCCAGCATTTT CASSDREGWNQPQHF
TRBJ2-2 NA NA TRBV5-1 TGCGCCAGCAGCCTAAAAAGAGGGGAGGCCGGGGAGCTGTTTTTT CASSLKRGEAGELFF